These 20 T cell receptor beta chains were sequenced from one sample in a study of blood T cell repertoires in COVID-19. Libraries were prepared by immunoSEQ multiplex PCR; TCRdb keeps only in-frame clonotypes and omits some of them. The table shows under 350,000 clones, with 75% to 85% occurring only once. The sequencing input was peripheral blood. Receptors were obtained from a human donor in a cohort sampled during active COVID-19.

The chain joins TRBV9 to TRBJ2-3; tentative D call: TRBD1 (6 bases). The V and J ends lost 1 base and 2 bases respectively, with 17 bases between them. The germline CDR1 and CDR2 sequences are SGDLS and YYNGEE. The CDR3 has 17 amino acids. CDR3: CASSVFPGDLHTDTQYF. CDR3 bases: TGTGCCAGCAGCGTATTCCCAGGGGACCTGCACACAGATACGCAGTATTTT.

The V gene is TRBV18, the J gene TRBJ1-1, with TRBD1 as a possible D gene (6 bases). Germline lookup yields CDR1 KGHSH and CDR2 LQKENI. V dropped 1 base and J dropped 1 base, with 10 bases sitting between them. The CDR3 consists of 15 residues. Here the CDR3 reads CASSPRGHPNTEAFF. In DNA, the CDR3 is TGTGCCAGCTCACCACGGGGACACCCGAACACTGAAGCTTTCTTT.

Only a few counts were recorded for this clone. V gene TRBV6-1 combines with J gene TRBJ1-5; 7 nucleotides line up with TRBD1. The CDR3 contains 16 residues. V lost 3 bases and J lost 5; bases outside the gene matches: 10. Germline V gene data show CDR1 as MNHNS and CDR2 as SASEGT. The CDR3 DNA is TGTGCCAGCAGTGAGGCAGAAGACAGGGAGTATCAGCCCCAGCATTTT. Translated: CASSEAEDREYQPQHF.

This chain joins TRBV2 and TRBJ2-1; D might be TRBD2 (6 bases). Trimming removed 4 bases from V and 4 bases from J, with 11 bases in between. Germline CDR1 is SNHLY and CDR2 is FYNNEI. The CDR3 runs to 14 residues. Written as DNA, the CDR3 is TGTGCCAGCAGTGGAGGACTAACTTACAATGAGCAGTTCTTC. The encoded protein is CASSGGLTYNEQFF.

This sequence joins TRBV15 and TRBJ1-1; D is unresolved. In germline, CDR1 is LNHNV, CDR2 YYDKDF (reference sequence). This CDR3 spans 13 amino acids. Trimming pared 1 base from V and 4 bases from J, leaving 7 bases between. The CDR3, as DNA: TGTGCCACCAGCAGAGCGGGGAGCACTGAAGCTTTCTTT. Translating gives CATSRAGSTEAFF. The full variable domain, its missing parts supplied by reference TRBV15 and TRBJ1-1, is DAMVIQNPRYQVTQFGKPVTLSCSQTLNHNVMYWYQQKSSQAPKLLFHYYDKDFNNEADTPDNFQSRRPNTSFCFLDIRSPGLGDTAMYLCATSRAGSTEAFFGQGTRLTVV.

The V gene is TRBV2, the J gene TRBJ2-5, with D possibly being TRBD1 (6 bases). The CDR3 runs to 13 residues. V shed 5 bases and J shed 5 bases, with 12 bases lying between them. The germline V gene encodes CDR1 SNHLY and CDR2 FYNNEI. The CDR3 coding sequence is TGTGCCAGCAGTCCACAGGGTAGGGAGACCCAGTACTTC. It yields the protein CASSPQGRETQYF.

This chain connects TRBV6-5 to TRBJ1-1; D not certain. Per germline, CDR1 MNHEY and CDR2 SVGAGI. Trimming shortened V by 2 bases and J by 8 bases, and 9 bases separated the two germline ends. The CDR3 consists of 12 residues. The CDR3 nucleotides read TGTGCCAGCAGTTACGGTGCGGGGGAAGCTTTCTTT. Its translation: CASSYGAGEAFF.

The genes are TRBV27 and TRBJ1-2; TRBD1 matches 8 bases. This CDR3 has 14 residues. Trimming took 8 bases from V and 1 from J; bases not matched to a gene: 6. CDR1 and CDR2 from the germline V gene are MNHEY and SMNVEV (reference sequence). The CDR3 DNA follows: TGTGCCAGCGGTCAGGGGGCGATTAACTATGGCTACACCTTC. Translating gives CASGQGAINYGYTF.

This clone has only one observation. CDR3 residues: CSASPYRAPSYEQYF. CDR3 nucleotide sequence: TGCAGTGCTAGTCCTTACAGGGCCCCTTCCTACGAGCAGTACTTC. The gene calls are TRBV20-1 and TRBJ2-7, with a tentative D call TRBD1 (6 bases). The CDR3 totals 15 residues. CDR1 is DFQATT, CDR2 SNEGSKA, per germline (reference sequence). V lost 3 bases to trimming and J lost 1 base, with 16 bases between them.

The genes are TRBV19 and TRBJ1-5; 8 nucleotides match TRBD1. The V segment lost 4 bases and the J segment 6 bases; nucleotides outside the gene matches: 11. The CDR3 runs to 16 residues. Germline V gene data show CDR1 as LNHDA and CDR2 as SQIVND (reference sequence). The CDR3 nucleotides read TGTGCCAGTAGTACGAAGGGTGCAGGGGGCATTCAGCCCCAGCATTTT. Translation: CASSTKGAGGIQPQHF.

The rearrangement uses TRBV14 and TRBJ1-1; D may be TRBD1 (6 bases). Per the germline V gene, CDR1 is SGHDN and CDR2 is FVKESK. The CDR3 has 13 residues. The V gene lost 4 bases and the J gene lost 4 bases, with 10 bases spanning the gap. CDR3 protein: CASSLLGATEAFF. CDR3 coding DNA: TGTGCCAGCAGCCTGCTGGGGGCCACTGAAGCTTTCTTT.

The J gene is TRBJ2-1, the V gene TRBV19; 7 bases match TRBD1. Germline V gene lookup returns CDR1 LNHDA and CDR2 SQIVND (reference sequence). The CDR3 runs 15 residues. Germline trimming cut 4 bases from V and 2 bases from J; bases unmatched to any gene: 5. The CDR3 loop is CASSTPGGAYNEQFF. For the CDR3, the DNA is TGTGCCAGTAGTACCCCAGGGGGAGCCTACAATGAGCAGTTCTTC. Looking up the rest from reference TRBV19 and TRBJ2-1 gives the full variable domain: DGGITQSPKYLFRKEGQNVTLSCEQNLNHDAMYWYRQDPGQGLRLIYYSQIVNDFQKGDIAEGYSVSREKKESFPLTVTSAQKNPTAFYLCASSTPGGAYNEQFFGPGTRLTVL.

The V call is TRBV24-1, the J call TRBJ2-5, with 9 bases identical to TRBD2. This CDR3 region has 15 residues. V shed 2 bases and J 2 bases; nucleotides not matched to a gene: 2. CDR1 and CDR2 (germline): KGHDR, SFDVKD. CDR3 coding DNA: TGTGCCACCAGTGATTGGGCGGGGGGGCAAGAGACCCAGTACTTC. Translating gives CATSDWAGGQETQYF.

This clone was recorded once. The chain is built from TRBV6-2 or TRBV6-3 and TRBJ2-7; 7 bases map to TRBD1. This CDR3 has 14 amino acids. Germline V CDR1 and CDR2: MNHEY, SVGEGT. V trimming: 4 bases; J trimming: 0 bases; junction bases outside the gene matches: 3. The CDR3 DNA is TGTGCCAGCAGTTGGGACAGCTCCTCCTACGAGCAGTACTTC. This sequence encodes CASSWDSSSYEQYF.

The chain carries TRBV18 and TRBJ1-5, with 9 bases fitting TRBD1. The CDR3 extends over 17 amino acids. V shed 4 bases and J 0 bases; nucleotides not matched to a gene: 7. Germline-derived CDR1 and CDR2 are KGHSH and LQKENI. CDR3 protein: CASSLGTGTYSNQPQHF. CDR3 sequence (DNA): TGTGCCAGCTCACTCGGGACAGGGACCTATAGCAATCAGCCCCAGCATTTT. The full variable domain, rest sourced from reference TRBV18 and TRBJ1-5, is NAGVMQNPRHLVRRRGQEARLRCSPMKGHSHVYWYRQLPEEGLKFMVYLQKENIIDESGMPKERFSAEFPKEGPSILRIQQVVRGDSAAYFCASSLGTGTYSNQPQHFGDGTRLSIL.

This clone was seen a few times. The rearrangement links TRBV3-1 (or the pseudogene TRBV3-2) to TRBJ2-2; D is possibly TRBD2 (5 bases). The V and J ends lost 3 bases and 6 bases respectively, with 8 bases between them. This CDR3 spans 13 amino acids. Germline V gene lookup returns CDR1 LGHDT and CDR2 YNNKEL (reference sequence). The CDR3 DNA follows: TGTGCCAGCAGCCAGTGGACTGCCGGGGAGCTGTTTTTT. It codes for CASSQWTAGELFF.

The chain links TRBV29-1 to TRBJ2-3; 10 bases line up with TRBD2. Germline-derived CDR1 and CDR2 are SQVTM and ANQGSEA. V lost 1 base, J lost 1 base, and 5 bases stayed unmatched. The CDR3 length is 16 residues. The CDR3 DNA reads TGCAGCGTTGAAGTAGGGGGACTAGCGCGCACAGATACGCAGTATTTT. Translating gives CSVEVGGLARTDTQYF.

In its sample, this clone was seen a few times. The V gene is TRBV7-2, the J gene TRBJ1-2; 9 bases align to TRBD1. The CDR3 consists of 17 residues. The V segment lost 5 bases and the J segment 4 bases; nucleotides outside the gene matches: 14. Germline V gene lookup returns CDR1 SGHTA and CDR2 FQGNSA. The CDR3 protein is CASSLKTGGLGAYGYTF. The CDR3, as DNA: TGTGCCAGCAGCCTCAAAACAGGGGGCCTGGGGGCCTATGGCTACACCTTC.

This clone was counted a single time. V usage is TRBV30 and J usage is TRBJ1-2; D might be TRBD1 (6 bases). V was cut by 2 bases and J by 0 bases, with 16 bases left in between. The germline V gene encodes CDR1 GTSNPN and CDR2 SVGIG (reference sequence). The CDR3 runs 16 residues. This CDR3 reads CAWSLRQVPANYGYTF. In DNA form, the CDR3 reads TGTGCCTGGAGTCTCAGACAGGTCCCGGCTAACTATGGCTACACCTTC.

Only a few counts were recorded for this clone. J is TRBJ2-3 and V is TRBV6-4; 11 bases fit TRBD2. Looked up from germline, CDR1 is MRHNA and CDR2 is SNTAGT. Trimming at V came to 5 bases and at J to 3 bases, leaving 1 base not matched to a gene. This CDR3 is 14 amino acids long. The DNA for the CDR3 is TGTGCCAGCAGTCCTAGCGGGGGGACAGATACGCAGTATTTT. Protein sequence: CASSPSGGTDTQYF.